This T cell receptor (beta chain) comes out of a study of breast tumors, draining lymph nodes, adjacent tissues. Findings and limits, study-wide: Tumor TCR diversity was below lymph nodes but above nontumor tissue.

Breast cancer patients provided tissue from their axillary draining lymph nodes. With regard to this clonotype: The antigen remains undetermined.

CDR1 SGHKS and CDR2 YYEKEE come from the germline V gene (reference sequence). This CDR3 region has 14 residues. Trimming stripped 3 bases from V and 9 bases from J, with 16 bases between. TCRdb re-called the multiplex PCR reads through MiXCR, storing one row per CDR3 protein. The sample lists about 89,000 distinct CDR3 sequences, approximately 30% seen once, with more than 8% in the top ten. The chain couples TRBV5-5 to TRBJ2-1, with a possible D match to TRBD2 (7 bases). Sequencing input: axillary lymph node tissue. The clonotype comes from a female donor with breast cancer. Some clones in this sample may be carry-over from other donors' samples. The CDR3 DNA is TGTGCCAGCAGCTCACTCTCCGGGGGGCTTGAGCAGTTCTTC. This encodes CASSSLSGGLEQFF.